The 6 T cell receptor beta chains below all came from one sample that was sequenced in a study of breast tumors, draining lymph nodes, adjacent tissues. TCRdb fed the multiplex PCR reads into MiXCR, producing one record per CDR3 protein. In the table there are about 22,000 distinct CDR3 sequences, around three fifths of which are singletons. Source material: tumor-adjacent breast tissue. The receptors were gathered from a female donor with breast cancer. Some clones in this sample may be carry-over from other donors' samples.

The rearrangement uses TRBV5-1 and TRBJ2-7, with D possibly TRBD1 on 5 matching bases. Germline V gene data show CDR1 as SGHRS and CDR2 as YFSETQ. Deletions cut 1 base from V and 4 bases from J, with 15 bases between. The CDR3 consists of 15 residues. DNA for the CDR3: TGCGCCAGCAGCTTGACGTGGGGCAGGGAATACGAGCAGTACTTC. As protein: CASSLTWGREYEQYF.

The chain recombines TRBV6-6 with TRBJ2-5; D perhaps matches TRBD2 (6 bases). The CDR3 is made up of 11 amino acids. The V end was cut by 10 bases, the J end by 2 bases, with 8 bases between. CDR1 MNHNY and CDR2 SVGAGI come from the germline V gene (reference sequence). The CDR3 coding sequence is TGTGCCACGCGGGGACAAGAGACCCAGTACTTC. Translated, it gives CATRGQETQYF.

This clonotype has ten or more counts. A clone one base away is much larger, so this may be a read error. The chain recombines TRBV19 with TRBJ2-1, with unresolved D. The CDR3 runs to 12 residues. Germline CDR1 LNHDA, CDR2 SQIVND (reference sequence). CDR3: CVSSIKLGEQFF. Here the CDR3 DNA reads TGTGTCAGTAGTATAAAGTTAGGTGAGCAGTTCTTC.

This clonotype appeared many times. The chain is built from TRBV11-2 and TRBJ2-3; unclear D gene. Trimming pared 1 base from V and 0 bases from J, leaving 8 bases between. The CDR3 sequence is 15 residues long. Germline V gene sequence: CDR1 SGHAT, CDR2 FQNNGV. The CDR3 DNA reads TGTGCCAGCAGCTTAGTGGGCGAGAGCACAGATACGCAGTATTTT. Protein sequence: CASSLVGESTDTQYF.

The CDR3 region has the DNA TGTGCCAGCAGTACTAGCGTCGGCGCCTACGAGCAGTACTTC. Amino acids: CASSTSVGAYEQYF. The chain carries TRBV6-6 and TRBJ2-7, with 7 positions matching TRBD2. Germline CDR1 is MNHNY and CDR2 is SVGAGI (reference sequence). The CDR3 extends over 14 amino acids. V shed 5 bases, J shed 2 bases, and the junction held 6 bases outside the gene matches.

The sample holds many counts of this clonotype. The gene calls are TRBV6-6 and TRBJ1-4; D not resolved. The CDR3 is 12 amino acids. The germline gives CDR1 MNHNY, CDR2 SVGAGI (reference sequence). Trimming removed 2 bases from V and 11 bases from J, with 9 bases in between. In DNA, the CDR3 is TGTGCCAGCAGTTACGAGATAGGGAAACTGTTTTTT. Translating gives CASSYEIGKLFF.